Sequencing of this TCR beta chain was carried out in a study of T-cell memory formation after mild COVID-19. General study findings and limits: Day 15 to 85 contracting clones showed balanced CD4/CD8; later expanders leaned CD4+.

TCRdb re-called the 5' RACE reads with MiXCR, one entry per CDR3 protein. The table lists about 400,000 distinct CDR3 sequences, 20% to 30% of them singletons. Only a few counts were recorded for this clonotype. The antigen remains unidentified. Sample: PBMCs or a T cell subset sorted from them (not recorded which). This sequence was found in an adult woman who had mild COVID-19 (a few samples of this study predate the infection). Cell type and time point are not known.

The CDR3 coding sequence is TGTGCCACCAAAACACAAAGCTCCTACAATGAGCAGTTCTTC. Its translation is CATKTQSSYNEQFF. The chain joins TRBV15 to TRBJ2-1; D not resolved. Germline assignment: CDR1 LNHNV and CDR2 YYDKDF (reference sequence). Trimming took 7 bases from V and 0 from J, leaving 10 bases between them. The CDR3 is made up of 14 amino acids. The whole variable domain, remainder taken from reference TRBV15 and TRBJ2-1, is DAMVIQNPRYQVTQFGKPVTLSCSQTLNHNVMYWYQQKSSQAPKLLFHYYDKDFNNEADTPDNFQSRRPNTSFCFLDIRSPGLGDTAMYLCATKTQSSYNEQFFGPGTRLTVL.